This TCR beta chain emerged from a study of regulatory T cells in long-lasting Graves disease. Study at large: Antithyroid drug intake by newly diagnosed Graves' patients had lasted under 3 months. Study findings and constraints: Exclusively peripheral blood, rather than thyroid tissue, was studied. Public clonotype sharing was higher in persistent than newly diagnosed patients.

This sample's time point: newly diagnosed GD, antithyroid drugs for less than 3 months. There was RNA extracted from PBMCs, and the TCR library was made from it. EDTA tubes collected 9 to 9.5 milliliters of peripheral blood. Germline CDR1 and CDR2: MNHNS and SASEGT. This CDR3 contains 13 residues. V lost 2 bases and J lost 13; bases outside the gene matches: 6. As regards this clonotype: Its antigen is unidentified.

TCR beta libraries were built with iRepertoire HTBI primers and Arm-PCR of CDR3 regions. TCRdb reprocessed the multiplex PCR reads via MiXCR and lists one record per CDR3 protein. Of about 470,000 distinct CDR3 sequences in the sample, 15% were seen once. The data were also submitted as part of a second study, on T cells in Graves' hyperthyroidism and ophthalmopathy.

The rearrangement joins TRBV6-1 to TRBJ1-1; 11 bases agree with TRBD1. The material was peripheral blood mononuclear cells (PBMCs), obtained at new diagnosis, from a patient treated with antithyroid drugs. This receptor was identified in a woman in her 30s with Graves disease. CDR3 region: CASSERPGQGGFF. The DNA of the CDR3 is TGTGCCAGCAGTGAAAGGCCGGGACAGGGGGGTTTCTTT.